A selection of T cell receptor beta chains follows, all from one sample in a study of Graves' ophthalmopathy and Graves' hyperthyroidism. TCRdb ran MiXCR on the multiplex PCR reads and lists one entry per CDR3 protein. The sample comprises about 220,000 distinct CDR3 sequences, roughly 21% of which are singletons, and 35% to 55% rests with the top ten. The sample was peripheral blood. The receptors come from a woman in her forties or fifties with Graves' ophthalmopathy. Each CDR3 is given with its conserved first and last residue. A D gene is named only where the DNA matches it firmly. Expanded clones are given a class, and other clones once, few, many or no size at all.

NA,TRBV3-1,TRBJ1-5,many,CASSLGTGYSNQPQHF,TGTGCCAGCAGCCTGGGGACGGGGTATAGCAATCAGCCCCAGCATTTT
NA,TRBV28,TRBJ1-6,many,CASSLQGIYNSPLHF,TGTGCCAGCAGTTTACAGGGCATCTATAATTCACCCCTCCACTTT
NA,TRBV6-1,TRBJ1-2,many,CASRRDRNYGYTF,TGTGCCAGCAGGCGAGACAGGAACTATGGCTACACCTTC
NA,TRBV6-1,TRBJ2-5,NA,CASSEWTGKETQYF,TGTGCCAGCAGTGAGTGGACGGGAAAAGAGACCCAGTACTTC
NA,TRBV27,TRBJ1-5,many,CASRQWGDYSNQPQHF,TGTGCCAGCAGGCAGTGGGGGGATTATAGCAATCAGCCCCAGCATTTT
TRBD2,TRBV6-2/TRBV6-3,TRBJ2-2,NA,CASTPPWAGVNTGELFF,TGTGCCAGCACCCCGCCCTGGGCGGGAGTAAACACCGGGGAGCTGTTTTTT
TRBD2,TRBV12-3/TRBV12-4,TRBJ2-7,many,CASSRGGGGNYEQYF,TGTGCCAGCAGTCGAGGTGGGGGAGGGAACTACGAGCAGTACTTC
NA,TRBV11-2,TRBJ2-7,many,CASSLESLARPPYEQYF,TGTGCCAGCAGCTTAGAGAGTCTAGCGAGGCCCCCCTACGAGCAGTACTTC
NA,TRBV6-1,TRBJ1-3,NA,CASSTLQGVWAGNTIYF,TGTGCCAGCAGCACACTACAGGGAGTATGGGCTGGAAACACCATATATTTT
NA,TRBV6-5,TRBJ1-2,many,CATVTGPYGYTF,TGTGCCACCGTTACGGGGCCCTATGGCTACACCTTC
NA,TRBV25-1,TRBJ1-1,many,CASKAPRGTEAFF,TGTGCCAGCAAAGCTCCCCGGGGGACTGAAGCTTTCTTT
NA,TRBV27,TRBJ2-7,many,CASSKGHLYEQYF,TGTGCCAGCAGTAAGGGACACCTCTACGAGCAGTACTTC
NA,TRBV12-3/TRBV12-4,TRBJ1-1,many,CASSPTSGYVAFF,TGTGCCAGCAGTCCCACCTCAGGGTACGTAGCTTTCTTT
NA,TRBV29-1,TRBJ2-5,many,CSCQHFQQETQYF,TGCAGCTGTCAACATTTTCAGCAAGAGACCCAGTACTTC
NA,TRBV7-8,TRBJ2-5,many,CASSLGLFQETQYF,TGTGCCAGCAGCTTAGGACTATTCCAAGAGACCCAGTACTTC
NA,TRBV24-1,TRBJ1-2,NA,CASSYKGDHGYTF,TGTGCCAGCAGTTACAAGGGTGATCATGGCTACACCTTC
NA,TRBV9,TRBJ1-2,many,CASSVGGKGYTF,TGTGCCAGCAGCGTAGGAGGAAAGGGCTACACCTTC
NA,TRBV5-1,TRBJ2-7,many,CASSLAVAGRGEQYF,TGCGCCAGCAGCTTGGCCGTCGCAGGGCGAGGAGAGCAGTACTTC
NA,TRBV4-1,TRBJ1-1,few,CASSHDYREHQAFF,TGCGCCAGCAGCCACGACTACAGGGAGCATCAAGCTTTCTTT
NA,TRBV6-1,TRBJ2-6,many,CASSPPSSGANVLTF,TGTGCCAGCAGTCCACCCTCCTCTGGGGCCAACGTCCTGACTTTC
NA,TRBV6-1,TRBJ1-1,NA,CASSEATDNTEAFF,TGTGCCAGCAGTGAAGCGACCGATAACACTGAAGCTTTCTTT
NA,TRBV6-4,TRBJ1-1,many,CASSNRLQGVVNTEAFF,TGTGCCAGCAGTAACAGACTACAGGGAGTTGTGAACACTGAAGCTTTCTTT
NA,TRBV7-2,TRBJ2-7,many,CASSLARGMYEQYF,TGTGCCAGCAGCTTAGCCAGGGGAATGTACGAGCAGTACTTC
TRBD1,TRBV6-1,TRBJ2-5,NA,CASRTGTGDQTQYF,TGTGCCAGCAGGACCGGGACAGGGGATCAGACCCAGTACTTC
TRBD1,TRBV19,TRBJ1-1,many,CASSHRGSTEAFF,TGTGCCAGTAGCCACAGGGGGAGCACTGAAGCTTTCTTT
NA,TRBV30,TRBJ1-1,many,CAWSVPTEAFF,TGTGCCTGGAGTGTACCCACTGAAGCTTTCTTT
NA,TRBV7-2,TRBJ2-7,many,CASSLAFDRTEQYF,TGTGCCAGCAGCTTAGCGTTTGATAGGACCGAGCAGTACTTC
TRBD1,TRBV2,TRBJ1-2,many,CASSEIGGGTVGYTF,TGTGCCAGCAGTGAAATAGGAGGGGGGACAGTTGGCTACACCTTC
TRBD1,TRBV24-1,TRBJ2-2,few,CATSDPGQGVGELFF,TGTGCCACCAGTGATCCGGGACAGGGGGTCGGGGAGCTGTTTTTT
TRBD2,TRBV7-2,TRBJ2-5,many,CASWAGAAQYF,TGTGCCAGCTGGGCGGGAGCTGCCCAGTACTTC
NA,TRBV10-3,TRBJ2-2,many,CAISDMTGELFF,TGTGCCATCAGTGATATGACCGGGGAGCTGTTTTTT
TRBD2,TRBV4-1,TRBJ2-5,NA,CASSQATGGFGETQYF,TGCGCCAGCAGCCAAGCAACGGGAGGGTTTGGAGAGACCCAGTACTTC
TRBD2,TRBV20-1,TRBJ2-7,many,CSASFSGNPGEQYF,TGCAGTGCTAGTTTTAGCGGGAACCCCGGCGAGCAGTACTTC
TRBD1,TRBV20-1,TRBJ1-5,many,CSARTGDSNQPQHF,TGCAGTGCTAGAACAGGGGATAGCAATCAGCCCCAGCATTTT
NA,TRBV6-1,TRBJ2-7,many,CASSEPGAPVEQYF,TGTGCCAGCAGTGAACCCGGGGCCCCTGTCGAGCAGTACTTC
TRBD2,TRBV12-3/TRBV12-4,TRBJ2-2,many,CASSVLAGAVGKLFF,TGTGCCAGCAGTGTACTAGCGGGAGCTGTCGGGAAGCTGTTTTTT
NA,TRBV28,TRBJ2-2,NA,CASSPGATTGELFF,TGTGCCAGCAGCCCTGGGGCCACAACTGGGGAGCTGTTTTTT